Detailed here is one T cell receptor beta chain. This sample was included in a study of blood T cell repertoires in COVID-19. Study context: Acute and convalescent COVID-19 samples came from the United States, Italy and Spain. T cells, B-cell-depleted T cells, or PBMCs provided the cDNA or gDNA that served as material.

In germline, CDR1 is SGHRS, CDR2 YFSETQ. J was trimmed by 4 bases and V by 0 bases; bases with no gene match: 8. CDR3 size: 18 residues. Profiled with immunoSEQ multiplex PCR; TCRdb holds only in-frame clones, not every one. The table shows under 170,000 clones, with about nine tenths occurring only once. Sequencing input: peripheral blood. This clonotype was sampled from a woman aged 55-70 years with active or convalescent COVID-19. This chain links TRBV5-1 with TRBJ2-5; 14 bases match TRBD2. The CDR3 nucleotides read TGCGCCAGCAGCTTGGGGACTAGCGGGGGGACGGTGACAGAGACCCAGTACTTC. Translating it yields CASSLGTSGGTVTETQYF.